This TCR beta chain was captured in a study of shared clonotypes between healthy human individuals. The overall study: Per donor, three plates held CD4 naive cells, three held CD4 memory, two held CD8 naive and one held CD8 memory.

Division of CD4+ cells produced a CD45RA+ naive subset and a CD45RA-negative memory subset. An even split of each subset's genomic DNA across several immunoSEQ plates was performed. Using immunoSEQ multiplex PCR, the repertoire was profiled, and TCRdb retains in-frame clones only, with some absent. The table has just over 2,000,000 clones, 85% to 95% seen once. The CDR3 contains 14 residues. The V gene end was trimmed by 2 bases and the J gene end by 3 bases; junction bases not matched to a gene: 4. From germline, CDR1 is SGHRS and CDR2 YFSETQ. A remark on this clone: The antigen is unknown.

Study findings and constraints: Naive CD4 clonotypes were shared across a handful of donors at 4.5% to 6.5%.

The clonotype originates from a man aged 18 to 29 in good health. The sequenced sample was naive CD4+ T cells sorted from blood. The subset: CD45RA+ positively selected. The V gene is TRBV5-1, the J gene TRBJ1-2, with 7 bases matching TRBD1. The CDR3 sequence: CASSFTDRDYGYTF. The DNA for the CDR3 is TGCGCCAGCAGCTTCACCGACAGGGACTATGGCTACACCTTC. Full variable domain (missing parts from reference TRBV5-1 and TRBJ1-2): KAGVTQTPRYLIKTRGQQVTLSCSPISGHRSVSWYQQTPGQGLQFLFEYFSETQRNKGNFPGRFSGRQFSNSRSEMNVSTLELGDSALYLCASSFTDRDYGYTFGSGTRLTVV.